This entry concerns a single T cell receptor beta chain. Antigen unknown. This entry is derived from a study of T cell responses to AZD1222 COVID-19 vaccine. Overall study results and limits: Donors were largely white British and mainly female; clonal diversity was possibly underestimated. No repertoire was sampled before or during the peak T cell response, only after it.

The repertoire was sequenced with immunoSEQ multiplex PCR; TCRdb's copy has only in-frame clones and lacks some. Of 150,000 or so clones listed, over 70% are singletons. The CDR3 totals 15 residues. Germline CDR1 is SEHNR and CDR2 is FQNEAQ (reference sequence). V dropped 2 bases and J dropped 2; count of bases not matched to a gene: 6. This receptor was taken from an adult who received the AZD1222 COVID-19 vaccine. The J gene is TRBJ2-7, the V gene TRBV7-9, with 7 bases that match TRBD1. Material: peripheral blood, obtained 28 days after the second AZD1222 dose. CDR3 sequence reads: CASSLLGTATYEQYF. The CDR3 coding sequence is TGTGCCAGCAGCTTACTGGGGACAGCGACCTACGAGCAGTACTTC.